The TCR beta chain described here comes from a study of T cell responses to AZD1222 COVID-19 vaccine. Looked up from germline, CDR1 is SGDLS and CDR2 is YYNGEE. This CDR3 region has 14 residues. V shed 8 bases, J shed 4 bases, and the junction held 8 bases outside the gene matches. Assay used: immunoSEQ multiplex PCR; TCRdb lists only in-frame clones, some missing. The sample contains about 60,000 clones, about 80% of which appear only once. The J gene is TRBJ2-3, the V gene TRBV9; TRBD2 agrees at 9 bases. This TCR came from an adult who received the AZD1222 COVID-19 vaccine. This specimen was peripheral blood, taken 28 days after the second AZD1222 dose. The CDR3 nucleotides read TGTGCCAGTTCCGGCGCGGGGGGGCCAGATACGCAGTATTTT. As protein: CASSGAGGPDTQYF.